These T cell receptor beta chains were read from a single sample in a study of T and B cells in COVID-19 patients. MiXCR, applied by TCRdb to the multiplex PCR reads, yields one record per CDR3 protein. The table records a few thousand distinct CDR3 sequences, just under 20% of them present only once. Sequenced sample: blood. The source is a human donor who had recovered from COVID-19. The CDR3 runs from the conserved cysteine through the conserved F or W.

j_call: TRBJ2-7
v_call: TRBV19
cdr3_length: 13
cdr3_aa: CASSMLGAYEQYF

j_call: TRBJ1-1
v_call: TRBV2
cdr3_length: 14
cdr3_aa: CASINRGQATEAFF

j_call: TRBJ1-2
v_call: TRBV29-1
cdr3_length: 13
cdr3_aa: CSVQPRGTEGYTF

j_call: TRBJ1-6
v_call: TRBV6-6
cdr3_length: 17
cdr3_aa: CASSDPAGSFYNSPLHF

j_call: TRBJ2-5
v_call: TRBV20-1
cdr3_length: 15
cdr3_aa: CSARGPGGRQETQYF

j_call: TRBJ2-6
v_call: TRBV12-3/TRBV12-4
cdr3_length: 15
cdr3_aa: CASRGQGFGANVLTF

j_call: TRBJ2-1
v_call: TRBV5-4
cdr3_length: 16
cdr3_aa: CASSDRRGADYNEQFF

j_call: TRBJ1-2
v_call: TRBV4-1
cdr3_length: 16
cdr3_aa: CASSHSGQEANYGYTF

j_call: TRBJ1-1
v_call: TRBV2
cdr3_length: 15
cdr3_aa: CASSEAWAQGTEAFF

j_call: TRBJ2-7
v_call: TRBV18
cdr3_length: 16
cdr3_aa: CASSLVGGVDSLTEYF

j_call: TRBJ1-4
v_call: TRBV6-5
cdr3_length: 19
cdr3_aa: CASSFPTGPQGSTNEKLFF

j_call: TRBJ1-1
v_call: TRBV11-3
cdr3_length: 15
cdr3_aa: CASSPRTGGFTEAFF

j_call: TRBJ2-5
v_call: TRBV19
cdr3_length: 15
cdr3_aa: CASSNPTDRGETQYF

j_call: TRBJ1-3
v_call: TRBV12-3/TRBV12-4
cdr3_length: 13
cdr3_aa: CASGLEGGNTIYF

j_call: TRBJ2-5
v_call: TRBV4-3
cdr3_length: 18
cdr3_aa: CASSQGSRGLAGGETQYF

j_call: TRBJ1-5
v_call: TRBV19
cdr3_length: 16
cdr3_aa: CASSMEVGTGHQPQHF

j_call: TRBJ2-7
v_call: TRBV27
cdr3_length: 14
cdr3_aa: CASSLKVNAYEQYF

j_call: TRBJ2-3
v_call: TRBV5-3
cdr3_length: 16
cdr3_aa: CARSPVLPRGTDTQYF

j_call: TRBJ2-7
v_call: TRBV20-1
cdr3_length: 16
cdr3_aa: CSASGNQDTGGYEQYF

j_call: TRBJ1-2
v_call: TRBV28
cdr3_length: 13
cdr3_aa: CASTPRGRRGYTF

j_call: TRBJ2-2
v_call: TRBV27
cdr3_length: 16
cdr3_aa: CASSRFGEGGTGELFF

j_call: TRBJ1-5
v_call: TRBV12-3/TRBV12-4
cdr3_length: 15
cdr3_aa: CASSSDGVGNQPQHF

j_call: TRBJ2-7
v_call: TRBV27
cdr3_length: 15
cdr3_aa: CASSLTGAPTYEQYF

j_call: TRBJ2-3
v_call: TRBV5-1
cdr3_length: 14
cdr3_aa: CASSLSTVTDTQYF

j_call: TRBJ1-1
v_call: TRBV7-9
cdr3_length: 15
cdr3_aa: CASSPNDRVRTEAFF

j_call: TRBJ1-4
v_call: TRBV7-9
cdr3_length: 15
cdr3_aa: CASSPTAGYNEKLFF

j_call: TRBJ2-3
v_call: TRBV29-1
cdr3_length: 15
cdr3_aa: CSGLWRGTPTDTQYF

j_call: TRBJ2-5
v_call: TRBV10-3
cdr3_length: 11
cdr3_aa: CAISAQETQYF

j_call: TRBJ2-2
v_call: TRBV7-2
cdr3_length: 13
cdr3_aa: CASSPTSGGELFF

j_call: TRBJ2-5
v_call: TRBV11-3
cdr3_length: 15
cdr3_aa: CASSLAGALGETQYF

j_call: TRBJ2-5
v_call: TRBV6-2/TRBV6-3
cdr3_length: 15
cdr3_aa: CASSYTLAEGETQYF

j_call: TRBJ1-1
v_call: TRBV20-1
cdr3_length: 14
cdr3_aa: CSAADRGLNTEAFF

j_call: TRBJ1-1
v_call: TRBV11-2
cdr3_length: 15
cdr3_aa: CASSLPRTGALEAFF

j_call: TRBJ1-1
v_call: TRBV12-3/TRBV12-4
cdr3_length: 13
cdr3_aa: CASSLAVNTEAFF

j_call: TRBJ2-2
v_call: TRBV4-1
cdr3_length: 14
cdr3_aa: CASSQQINTGELFF

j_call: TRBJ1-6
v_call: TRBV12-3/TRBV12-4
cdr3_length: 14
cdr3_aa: CASRSDREDSPLHF

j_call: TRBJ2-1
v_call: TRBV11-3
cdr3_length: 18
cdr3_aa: CASSPRPSGVSSYNEQFF

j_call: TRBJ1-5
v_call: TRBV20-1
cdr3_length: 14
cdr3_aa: CSARNTDSNQPQHF

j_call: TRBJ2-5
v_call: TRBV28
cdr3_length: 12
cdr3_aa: CASSLLGETQYF

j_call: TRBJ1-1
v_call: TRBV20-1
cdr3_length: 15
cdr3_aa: CSALRTGGLNTEAFF